These T cell receptor beta chains were read from a single sample in a study of long-term antiretroviral therapy in people with HIV. Sequencing was performed with immunoSEQ multiplex PCR; in TCRdb, only in-frame clones are kept and a portion is missing. The top ten hold approximately 6.5% of the sample, which has 30,000 to 40,000 clones, around 79% seen once. The input for sequencing was unsorted PBMCs, taken 0.6 years after starting antiretroviral therapy. The receptors here all came from a man aged 18 to 30 with HIV. Both conserved end residues are part of each CDR3. The D gene is left open where the match is weak. Some rows mark clone size as missing; the rest say once, few, many or name a class of expanded clone.

>12|TRBV15|TRBJ2-7|NA|NA
CATSRVGYEQYF
TGTGCCACCAGCAGAGTTGGCTACGAGCAGTACTTC
>15|TRBV18|TRBJ2-1|NA|NA
CASSRGQQTYNEQFF
TGTGCCAGCTCACGCGGGCAGCAGACTTACAATGAGCAGTTCTTC
>17|TRBV12-5|TRBJ2-5|TRBD2|NA
CASGNAGTSGLPETQYF
TGTGCTAGTGGTAACGCCGGGACTAGCGGGCTCCCAGAGACCCAGTACTTC
>16|TRBV28|TRBJ2-5|TRBD2|NA
CASTSFGGSIQETQYF
TGTGCCAGCACCTCCTTCGGCGGGAGCATTCAAGAGACCCAGTACTTC
>15|TRBV6-6|TRBJ1-3|NA|NA
CASSPSGASGNTIYF
TGTGCCAGCAGTCCCTCGGGGGCCTCTGGAAACACCATATATTTT
>17|TRBV5-1|TRBJ2-6|TRBD1|NA
CASSSGTGVPGANVLTF
TGCGCCAGCAGCTCCGGGACAGGGGTGCCTGGGGCCAACGTCCTGACTTTC
>13|TRBV6-5|TRBJ2-7|TRBD1|NA
CASNEGTGYEQYF
TGTGCCAGCAATGAGGGGACAGGCTACGAGCAGTACTTC
>12|TRBV29-1|TRBJ2-1|TRBD1|once
CSVGTGVNEQFF
TGCAGCGTTGGGACAGGGGTAAATGAGCAGTTCTTC
>14|TRBV5-4|TRBJ2-7|TRBD2|once
CASSFNGRAYEQYF
TGTGCCAGCAGCTTTAACGGGAGGGCCTACGAGCAGTACTTC
>12|TRBV7-9|TRBJ2-7|NA|NA
CASSPYVYEQYF
TGTGCCAGCAGCCCATACGTCTACGAGCAGTACTTT
>12|TRBV27|TRBJ1-1|NA|NA
CASSLTGTEAFF
TGTGCCAGCAGTTTAACGGGCACTGAAGCTTTCTTT
>13|TRBV5-1|TRBJ2-5|NA|NA
CASSSGPSETQYF
TGCGCCAGCAGCTCCGGACCGTCAGAGACCCAGTACTTC
>15|TRBV14|TRBJ2-3|NA|NA
CASSHSRGGMDTQYF
TGTGCCAGCAGCCACTCAAGGGGGGGCATGGATACGCAGTATTTT
>16|TRBV21-1|TRBJ2-2|NA|NA
CASSGAAHRHTGELFF
TGTGCCAGCAGCGGGGCGGCTCACCGGCACACCGGGGAGCTGTTTTTT
>15|TRBV5-8|TRBJ2-5|NA|NA
CASSWRAGVQETQYF
TGTGCCAGCAGCTGGCGAGCTGGGGTACAAGAGACCCAGTACTTC
>14|TRBV7-3|TRBJ1-2|NA|NA
CASSPDRTSYGYTF
TGTGCCAGCAGCCCAGACAGGACTTCCTATGGCTACACCTTC
>12|TRBV11-2|TRBJ2-3|NA|NA
CASTRATDTQYF
TGTGCCAGCACTCGGGCCACAGATACGCAGTATTTT
>15|TRBV19|TRBJ1-5|NA|NA
CASSIDSGPGSPQHF
TGTGCCAGTAGTATAGATTCAGGGCCTGGGTCGCCCCAGCATTTT
>12|TRBV7-9|TRBJ1-1|NA|NA
CASSLGATEAFF
TGTGCCAGCAGCCTCGGGGCCACTGAAGCTTTCTTT
>16|TRBV6-5|TRBJ1-1|NA|NA
CASSYTGGDMNTEAFF
TGTGCCAGCAGTTACACCGGGGGAGACATGAACACTGAAGCTTTCTTT
>17|TRBV4-3|TRBJ2-1|TRBD2|NA
CASSQDALAGGGGEQFF
TGCGCCAGCAGCCAAGATGCCCTAGCGGGAGGGGGAGGTGAGCAGTTCTTC
>14|TRBV27|TRBJ2-7|TRBD2|NA
CASILGTSFYEQYF
TGTGCCAGCATTCTCGGGACTAGCTTTTACGAGCAGTACTTC
>12|TRBV7-9|TRBJ2-7|NA|NA
CASSLRGSEQYF
TGTGCCAGCAGCTTACGAGGCTCCGAGCAGTACTTC
>17|TRBV7-8|TRBJ2-1|NA|once
CASTGTGSGSSYNEQFF
TGTGCCAGCACCGGGACAGGGAGCGGGAGTTCCTACAATGAGCAGTTCTTC
>15|TRBV7-6|TRBJ2-2|TRBD2|NA
CASSLGGGSPGELFF
TGTGCCAGCAGCTTAGGTGGCGGGAGCCCCGGGGAGCTGTTTTTT
>15|TRBV6-5|TRBJ2-2|NA|NA
CASKLTYEDTGELFF
TGTGCCAGCAAACTTACCTACGAGGACACCGGGGAGCTGTTTTTT
>15|TRBV27|TRBJ2-2|NA|NA
CASSGLAQNTGELFF
TGTGCCAGCAGCGGACTGGCTCAGAACACCGGGGAGCTGTTTTTT
>13|TRBV14|TRBJ2-2|NA|few
CASSQTRTGELFF
TGTGCCAGCAGCCAAACCCGGACAGGGGAGCTGTTTTTT
>15|TRBV7-8|TRBJ2-5|NA|NA
CASSYGEEIQETQYF
TGTGCCAGCAGCTACGGGGAGGAAATCCAAGAGACCCAGTACTTC
>14|TRBV15|TRBJ2-3|NA|NA
CATSRGARTDTQYF
TGTGCCACCAGCCGTGGCGCTCGCACAGATACGCAGTATTTT
>12|TRBV7-9|TRBJ2-7|NA|NA
CASSPLRYEQYF
TGTGCCAGCAGCCCCCTTAGATACGAGCAGTACTTC
>15|TRBV7-2|TRBJ2-1|NA|once
CASSFSGNLNNEQFF
TGTGCCAGCAGTTTTAGCGGAAACCTCAACAATGAGCAGTTCTTC
>17|TRBV28|TRBJ2-1|TRBD2|NA
CASSFSLAGLLYNEQFF
TGTGCCAGCAGTTTTAGTCTAGCGGGACTTTTATACAATGAGCAGTTCTTC
>15|TRBV4-3|TRBJ2-7|NA|once
CASSQEEGAHYEQYF
TGCGCCAGCAGCCAAGAGGAGGGTGCCCACTACGAGCAGTACTTC
>15|TRBV11-2|TRBJ1-1|TRBD1|NA
CASSLERTGLNEAFF
TGTGCCAGCAGCTTAGAACGGACAGGTCTGAATGAAGCTTTCTTT
>13|TRBV4-3|TRBJ1-1|NA|NA
CASSQYLNTEAFF
TGCGCCAGCAGCCAATACTTGAACACTGAAGCTTTCTTT
>15|TRBV7-9|TRBJ2-3|TRBD1|NA
CASSLGDRVGDTQYF
TGTGCCAGCAGCTTAGGGGACAGGGTTGGAGATACGCAGTATTTT
>13|TRBV10-3|TRBJ2-1|TRBD1|NA
CAISEDRGNEQFF
TGTGCCATCAGTGAGGACAGGGGGAATGAGCAGTTCTTC
>13|TRBV25-1|TRBJ1-1|NA|NA
CASSDAGYTEAFF
TGTGCCAGCAGTGATGCAGGGTACACTGAAGCTTTCTTT
>13|TRBV28|TRBJ2-7|NA|NA
CATTPGAAYEQYF
TGTGCCACCACTCCCGGCGCCGCGTACGAGCAGTACTTC
>18|TRBV23-1|TRBJ2-4|NA|NA
CASSQSTGFRAAKNIQYF
TGCGCCAGCAGTCAATCCACCGGGTTCAGGGCTGCCAAAAACATTCAGTACTTC
>14|TRBV28|TRBJ2-7|NA|NA
CASTLGVSAYEQYF
TGTGCCAGCACCTTGGGGGTATCCGCCTACGAGCAGTACTTC
>18|TRBV11-3|TRBJ1-5|TRBD1|once
CASTTGPQGAVGNQPQHF
TGTGCCAGCACCACAGGCCCGCAGGGGGCGGTTGGCAATCAGCCCCAGCATTTT
>14|TRBV6-6|TRBJ2-7|TRBD1|NA
CASRRDRGPYEQYF
TGTGCCAGCAGGAGGGACAGGGGGCCCTACGAGCAGTACTTC
>15|TRBV7-9|TRBJ2-7|TRBD2|NA
CASSLSGLAGNEQYF
TGTGCCAGCAGCTTATCGGGACTAGCGGGAAACGAGCAGTACTTC
>14|TRBV7-2|TRBJ1-1|NA|NA
CASSLHRTNTEAFF
TGTGCCAGCAGCCTACACAGGACGAACACTGAAGCTTTCTTT
>14|TRBV25-1|TRBJ1-1|NA|NA
CASSETGKSTEAFF
TGTGCCAGCAGTGAGACAGGTAAAAGTACTGAAGCTTTCTTT
>15|TRBV28|TRBJ1-3|NA|NA
CASSFRPLSGNTIYF
TGTGCCAGCAGTTTCCGGCCTCTTTCTGGAAACACCATATATTTT
>11|TRBV7-9|TRBJ1-4|NA|few
CASSSSEKLFF
TGTGCCAGCAGCTCGAGCGAAAAACTGTTTTTT
>14|TRBV5-1|TRBJ2-3|NA|NA
CASSPQASTDTQYF
TGCGCCAGCAGCCCGCAGGCTAGCACAGATACGCAGTATTTT
>13|TRBV27|TRBJ1-1|NA|NA
CASSLSLNTEAFF
TGTGCCAGCAGTTTATCGTTGAACACTGAAGCTTTCTTT
>14|TRBV5-5|TRBJ2-3|NA|NA
CASSSTEFTDTQYF
TGTGCCAGCAGTAGTACAGAATTCACAGATACGCAGTATTTT
>12|TRBV5-6|TRBJ2-7|NA|NA
CASSWRTQTPNF
TGTGCCAGCAGCTGGCGGACACAAACCCCGAACTTC
>16|TRBV9|TRBJ2-3|TRBD1|medium-sized
CASSVKQGKYTDTQYF
TGTGCCAGCAGCGTAAAACAGGGGAAGTACACAGATACGCAGTATTTT
>13|TRBV25-1|TRBJ1-5|TRBD1|NA
CASGQGGNQPQHF
TGTGCCAGTGGACAGGGCGGCAATCAGCCCCAGCATTTT
>19|TRBV5-1|TRBJ1-1|TRBD1|NA
CASSLVSEAGGTRNTEAFF
TGCGCCAGCAGCTTGGTTAGTGAGGCAGGGGGCACGAGGAACACTGAAGCTTTCTTT
>14|TRBV19|TRBJ1-4|TRBD1|few
CASSARQGGEELFF
TGTGCCAGTAGTGCGCGACAGGGAGGGGAGGAACTGTTTTTT
>15|TRBV28|TRBJ2-7|NA|once
CASSLPQGRVYEQYF
TGTGCCAGCAGCCTCCCCCAGGGGCGGGTCTACGAGCAGTACTTC
>14|TRBV9|TRBJ2-7|TRBD1|NA
CASSPGQGAYEQYF
TGTGCCAGCAGCCCAGGACAGGGGGCCTACGAGCAGTACTTC